Sequencing of this T cell receptor (beta chain) was carried out in a study of cytomegalovirus exposure and HLA in healthy donors. Whole-study context: The Caucasian-associated ancestry cluster contained 81% of the roughly 370 genotyped donors.

It was with 60 Vbeta and 13 Jbeta primers that the PCR ran. Using immunoSEQ multiplex PCR, the repertoire was profiled, and TCRdb retains in-frame clones only, with some absent. In the table there are about 140,000 clones, 70% of which are singletons. Findings and caveats of the study: A classifier reportedly called cytomegalovirus status with high sensitivity and specificity. HLA-A and HLA-B allele assignments for most subjects were reportedly predicted accurately using TCR beta sequences.

This clone showed up just a few times. Its antigen is not known. Trimming stripped 6 bases from V and 6 bases from J, with 17 bases between. Germline-derived CDR1 and CDR2 are GTSNPN and SVGIG (reference sequence). This CDR3 region has 13 residues. The TCR comes from a woman in her twenties or thirties in good health and CMV-seronegative. The chain couples TRBV30 to TRBJ1-2; D gene uncertain. Sequenced input: PBMCs. This CDR3 reads CACDGEERNGYTF. CDR3 bases: TGTGCCTGCGACGGGGAGGAGAGGAATGGCTACACCTTC.